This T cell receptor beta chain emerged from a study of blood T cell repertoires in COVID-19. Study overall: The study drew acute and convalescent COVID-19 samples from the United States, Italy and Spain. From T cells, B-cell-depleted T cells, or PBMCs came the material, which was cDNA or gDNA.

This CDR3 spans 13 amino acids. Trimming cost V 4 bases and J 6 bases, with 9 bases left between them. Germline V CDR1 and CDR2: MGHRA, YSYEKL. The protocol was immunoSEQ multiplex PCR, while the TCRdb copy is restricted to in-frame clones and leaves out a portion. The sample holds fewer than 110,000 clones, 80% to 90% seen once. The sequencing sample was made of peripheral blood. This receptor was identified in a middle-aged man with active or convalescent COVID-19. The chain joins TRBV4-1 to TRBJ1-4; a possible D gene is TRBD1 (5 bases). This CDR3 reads CASSRGPYEKLFF. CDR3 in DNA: TGCGCCAGCAGCCGGGGCCCTTATGAAAAACTGTTTTTT.